This entry concerns a single T cell receptor (beta chain). What it binds is not known. This sample was taken from a study of T cell responses to AZD1222 COVID-19 vaccine. Study-wide background: Second-dose timings of about 4 or about 12 weeks were pooled.

CDR3 size: 14 residues. V gave up 6 bases and J gave up 7 bases, with 13 bases separating them. Germline assignment: CDR1 LNHDA and CDR2 SQIVND (reference sequence). This table comes from immunoSEQ multiplex PCR, and its TCRdb copy is limited to in-frame clones, with some not included. The sample has roughly 100,000 clones; about nine tenths are singletons. Broader study findings: Along spike, vaccine-associated CD4 TCRs were found throughout, with dominance at 160-218 and 743-854. The reported proportion of spike-specific TCRs targeting unmutated variant regions was nearly half. Compared with day 0, the breadth and depth of the Spike-specific TCR repertoire rose significantly after two doses of AZD1222.

The source of this sequence is an adult in good health. The sample consisted of peripheral blood, taken on day 0 of AZD1222 vaccination. The V and J genes are TRBV19 and TRBJ1-6, with D possibly being TRBD1 (6 bases). In nucleotides, the CDR3 is TGTGCCAGTAGCTTACAGGGTAGCAATTCACCCCTCCACTTT. Its translation is CASSLQGSNSPLHF.